This is a list of T cell receptor beta chains from one sample in a study of shared clonotypes between healthy human individuals. Generated by immunoSEQ multiplex PCR, the TCRdb table keeps only in-frame clones and is missing some. The table lists some 2,400,000 clones, 90% to 97% of them singletons. The specimen was naive CD4+ T cells sorted from blood. All receptors derive from a man younger than 35 in good health. Both conserved end residues are part of each CDR3. Fields, in order: CDR3 protein, CDR3 DNA, V gene, clone size, J gene, D gene. A D gene is named only where the DNA matches it firmly. Clone size, where shown, is once, few, many, or a class for clones that have expanded.

CDR3: CASSVSTGATYGYTF; DNA: TGTGCCAGCAGTGTTTCGACAGGGGCCACCTATGGCTACACCTTC; V: TRBV2; size: NA; J: TRBJ1-2; D: TRBD1
CDR3: CASSNSLMDQPQHF; DNA: TGTGCCAGCAGCAATTCTTTAATGGATCAGCCCCAGCATTTT; V: TRBV6-1; size: NA; J: TRBJ1-5; D: NA
CDR3: CASSIEAGRNYGYTF; DNA: TGTGCCAGTAGTATAGAGGCAGGACGAAACTATGGCTACACCTTC; V: TRBV19; size: NA; J: TRBJ1-2; D: NA
CDR3: CASSTPGQHYEQYF; DNA: TGTGCCAGCAGTACCCCGGGACAACACTACGAGCAGTACTTC; V: TRBV28; size: NA; J: TRBJ2-7; D: NA
CDR3: CSVLVLDTQYF; DNA: TGCAGTGTTTTAGTATTGGATACGCAGTATTTT; V: TRBV20-1; size: NA; J: TRBJ2-3; D: NA
CDR3: CASSQDEYNEQFF; DNA: TGCGCCAGCAGCCAAGATGAGTACAATGAGCAGTTCTTC; V: TRBV4-3; size: once; J: TRBJ2-1; D: NA
CDR3: CSVMDRGKNEKLFF; DNA: TGCAGCGTTATGGACAGGGGCAAGAATGAAAAACTGTTTTTT; V: TRBV29-1; size: NA; J: TRBJ1-4; D: TRBD1
CDR3: CASSLRLAPNTGELFF; DNA: TGTGCCAGCAGCCTAAGACTAGCGCCAAACACCGGGGAGCTGTTTTTT; V: TRBV7-2; size: NA; J: TRBJ2-2; D: TRBD2
CDR3: CASSLEGASGGLSYEQYF; DNA: TGCGCCAGCAGCTTGGAAGGAGCGAGCGGGGGCCTCTCCTACGAGCAGTACTTC; V: TRBV5-1; size: once; J: TRBJ2-7; D: TRBD2
CDR3: CAISELAGDQGTGELFF; DNA: TGTGCCATCAGTGAGTTAGCAGGGGATCAGGGCACCGGGGAGCTGTTTTTT; V: TRBV10-3; size: NA; J: TRBJ2-2; D: NA
CDR3: CASSTRQGAYEQYF; DNA: TGTGCCAGTAGTACTAGACAGGGGGCCTACGAGCAGTACTTC; V: TRBV19; size: once; J: TRBJ2-7; D: TRBD1
CDR3: CASSIGGTGGHEQYF; DNA: TGTGCCAGTAGTATAGGTGGGACAGGGGGCCACGAGCAGTACTTC; V: TRBV19; size: NA; J: TRBJ2-7; D: TRBD1
CDR3: CASRKTTGEAFF; DNA: TGTGCCAGCAGAAAGACGACAGGTGAAGCTTTCTTT; V: TRBV6-5; size: NA; J: TRBJ1-1; D: NA
CDR3: CASSYGTQRANYGYTF; DNA: TGTGCCAGCAGTTACGGCACACAGAGAGCTAACTATGGCTACACCTTC; V: TRBV6-6; size: NA; J: TRBJ1-2; D: NA
CDR3: CASSPLADYEQYF; DNA: TGTGCCAGCAGCCCCTTAGCGGACTACGAGCAGTACTTC; V: TRBV14; size: NA; J: TRBJ2-7; D: NA